The 15 T cell receptor beta chains given below trace back to one sample, sequenced in a study of cytomegalovirus exposure and HLA in healthy donors. PCR used 60 Vbeta primers and 13 Jbeta primers. This table comes from immunoSEQ multiplex PCR, and its TCRdb copy is limited to in-frame clones, with some not included. Of under 200,000 clones in the sample, over 60% were seen once. Sequenced material: PBMCs. These receptors originate from a man aged 35 to 55 in good health and CMV-seronegative.

This clone showed up just once. The chain has TRBV11-2 and TRBJ1-1, with D unclear. The CDR3 spans 13 residues. The V gene's germline CDR1 is SGHAT and CDR2 FQNNGV. The V end lost 3 bases, the J end lost 1 base, and 6 bases lay between the germline ends. The CDR3 region has the DNA TGTGCCAGCAGCTTTGTCAGGAACACTGAAGCTTTCTTT. It specifies CASSFVRNTEAFF.

The chain links TRBV7-9 to TRBJ2-3, with 11 bases fitting TRBD2. Germline lookup yields CDR1 SEHNR and CDR2 FQNEAQ (reference sequence). CDR3 length: 18 residues. The trim removed 1 base at V and 5 bases at J, leaving 11 bases unmatched. The CDR3 region is CASSLGSGSGRARDTQYF. In nucleotides, the CDR3 is TGTGCCAGCAGCTTAGGTTCGGGTAGCGGGAGGGCCAGAGATACGCAGTATTTT.

The chain carries TRBV29-1 and TRBJ1-2; D is uncertain. Germline V gene sequence: CDR1 SQVTM, CDR2 ANQGSEA. CDR3 length: 13 residues. V was pared by 2 bases and J by 9 bases, with 16 bases between. The CDR3 DNA is TGCAGCGTTGAACTCGGCAACGTGAGGAGCTACACCTTC. Protein sequence: CSVELGNVRSYTF.

This rearrangement joins TRBV4-3 to TRBJ2-3, with no clear D. CDR3 length: 15 residues. CDR1 is LGHNA, CDR2 YSLEER, per germline. Trimming left V 0 bases short and J 0 bases short, with 7 bases between. CDR3 protein: CASSQDLRSTDTQYF. The CDR3 DNA reads as TGCGCCAGCAGCCAAGATTTGCGTAGCACAGATACGCAGTATTTT.

This chain joins TRBV7-2 and TRBJ2-3; D is ambiguous. The CDR3 length is 15 residues. Germline CDR1 reads SGHTA; CDR2 reads FQGNSA. V shed 1 base and J shed 6 bases, with 14 bases lying between them. CDR3 protein: CASSLGARPQDTQYF. The CDR3 coding sequence is TGTGCCAGCAGCTTAGGGGCAAGGCCCCAGGATACGCAGTATTTT. Looking up the rest from reference TRBV7-2 and TRBJ2-3 gives the full variable domain: GAGVSQSPSNKVTEKGKDVELRCDPISGHTALYWYRQSLGQGLEFLIYFQGNSAPDKSGLPSDRFSAERTGGSVSTLTIQRTQQEDSAVYLCASSLGARPQDTQYFGPGTRLTVL.

This clone has a single count. V and J are TRBV5-1 and TRBJ2-7; TRBD1 agrees at 11 bases. The CDR3 is 16 amino acids. Germline CDR1 SGHRS, CDR2 YFSETQ. The J segment lost 3 bases and the V segment lost 3 bases, leaving 8 bases of the junction unmatched. The CDR3 loop is CASSWRTGGNYYEQYF. The CDR3 DNA sequence: TGCGCCAGCAGCTGGAGGACAGGGGGCAACTACTACGAGCAGTACTTC. The variable domain in full, with the rest retrieved from reference TRBV5-1 and TRBJ2-7, is KAGVTQTPRYLIKTRGQQVTLSCSPISGHRSVSWYQQTPGQGLQFLFEYFSETQRNKGNFPGRFSGRQFSNSRSEMNVSTLELGDSALYLCASSWRTGGNYYEQYFGPGTRLTVT.

This clone was picked up a small number of times. The CDR3 DNA sequence: TGTGCCATAAGCGGGGGAGGTGACAATGAGCAGTTCTTC. Its protein product is CAISGGGDNEQFF. The rearrangement links TRBV10-3 to TRBJ2-1, with 8 bases fitting TRBD2. The length of the CDR3 is 13 residues. Per germline, CDR1 ENHRY and CDR2 SYGVKD. V was clipped by 9 bases and J by 5 bases; unmatched bases: 6.

The J gene is TRBJ2-4, the V gene TRBV7-2, with 15 bases aligning to TRBD2. The CDR3 is 14 residues long. V lost 5 bases to trimming and J lost 14 bases; unmatched junction nucleotides: 7. CDR1 and CDR2 from the germline V gene are SGHTA and FQGNSA. This CDR3 is CASSPSWTSGGEYF. In DNA form, the CDR3 reads TGTGCCAGCAGCCCCTCCTGGACTAGCGGGGGGGAGTACTTC.

The rearrangement links TRBV7-9 to TRBJ1-3; D remains unclear. Germline V gives CDR1 SEHNR, CDR2 FQNEAQ (reference sequence). The CDR3 loop spans 14 amino acids. V was clipped by 0 bases and J by 3 bases, with 6 bases between them. The CDR3 nucleotides are TGTGCCAGCAGCTTAGCCAGCGGTGGAAACACCATATATTTT. The encoded protein is CASSLASGGNTIYF.

The CDR3 region is CASSAGTGPGNTIYF. The CDR3 coding sequence is TGTGCCAGCAGCGCAGGGACAGGGCCAGGAAACACCATATATTTT. The rearrangement uses TRBV5-6 and TRBJ1-3; TRBD1 matches at 9 bases. The V gene's germline CDR1 is SGHDT and CDR2 YYEEEE. Germline trimming cut 4 bases from V and 4 bases from J; bases unmatched to any gene: 6. The CDR3 contains 15 residues.

V is TRBV27 and J is TRBJ1-6; TRBD1 is a possible D gene (5 bases). V was shortened by 8 bases and J by 10 bases, with 21 bases between the two germline ends. Germline CDR1 MNHEY, CDR2 SMNVEV (reference sequence). This CDR3 spans 15 amino acids. In DNA, the CDR3 is TGTGCCAGCTCCACAGCGGACTACCCAGGGTCACCCCTCCACTTT. This sequence encodes CASSTADYPGSPLHF.

The chain joins TRBV27 to TRBJ2-7; tentative D call: TRBD1 (6 bases). V lost 5 bases, J lost 2 bases, and 16 bases lay in between. CDR1 is MNHEY, CDR2 SMNVEV, per germline (reference sequence). The CDR3 loop spans 15 amino acids. CDR3 nucleotide sequence: TGTGCCAGCAGTACCCGGACAGAGGCCACCTACGAGCAGTACTTC. Its protein is CASSTRTEATYEQYF.

V usage is TRBV6-1 and J usage is TRBJ1-1; D remains ambiguous. V lost 4 bases to trimming and J lost 7 bases, with 10 bases between them. The germline gives CDR1 MNHNS, CDR2 SASEGT. The CDR3 sequence is 12 residues long. The CDR3, as DNA: TGTGCCAGCAGTGGGAGTAAAATTGAAGCTTTCTTT. Encoded protein: CASSGSKIEAFF.

This chain links TRBV27 with TRBJ2-1; TRBD2 matches at 7 bases. The CDR3 totals 17 residues. V trimming: 5 bases; J trimming: 2 bases; junction bases outside the gene matches: 12. Per germline, CDR1 MNHEY and CDR2 SMNVEV (reference sequence). CDR3 residues: CASSPSLGEGAYNEQFF. As DNA, the CDR3 is TGTGCCAGCAGTCCCTCCCTTGGGGAGGGAGCCTACAATGAGCAGTTCTTC.

The V and J genes are TRBV7-3 and TRBJ1-1, with D unclear. V gave up 1 base and J gave up 3 bases, with 6 bases separating them. CDR1 and CDR2 from the germline V gene are SGHTA and FQGTGA. The CDR3 runs to 13 residues. The CDR3 DNA sequence: TGTGCCAGCAGCTTAAAAGAGGACACTGAAGCTTTCTTT. As protein: CASSLKEDTEAFF.